This T cell receptor (beta chain) comes out of a study of shared clonotypes between healthy human individuals. Germline V gene sequence: CDR1 SGHRS, CDR2 YFSETQ. V lost 4 bases to trimming and J lost 4 bases; unmatched junction nucleotides: 7. This CDR3 is built from 15 residues. The protocol was immunoSEQ multiplex PCR, while the TCRdb copy is restricted to in-frame clones and leaves out a portion. Of a few million clones listed, just over 90% are singletons. V and J are TRBV5-1 and TRBJ1-3, with TRBD1 matching over 8 bases. This TCR came from a man younger than 35 in good health. Sequenced sample: naive CD4+ T cells sorted from blood. Specified subset: CD45RA+ positively selected. CDR3 sequence (DNA): TGCGCCAGCAGCAAGGACAGGGTCGCCGGAAACACCATATATTTT. Residues: CASSKDRVAGNTIYF.